Each of the 15 T cell receptor beta chains below was sequenced from the same sample in a study of T cells in Graves' hyperthyroidism and ophthalmopathy (dated by TCRdb to the late 2010s). Library preparation employed multiplex PCR. Instrument used: Illumina HiSeq 2000. Amplification of TCR beta CDR3 regions was carried out from RNA transcripts. The first round of RT-PCR for the TCR CDR3 was performed with the HTBI primer set and the Qiagen OneStep RT-PCR kit. TCRdb took the public reads, trimmed them with fastp at Q25, ran MiXCR for clone calling and kept in-frame beta chains. Each record represents a unique CDR3 protein, reported with the most common genes and DNA among its rows. The table for this sample lists roughly 550,000 distinct CDR3 sequences; around 16% of them were counted only once. The ten largest clones take up 29% of the sample. Material: blood. The source of these receptors is a woman in her twenties or thirties with Graves' ophthalmopathy.

A remark on this clonotype: Since a much larger clone is just one base distant, this may be a read error. The V and J genes are TRBV27 and TRBJ2-7, with a possible D match to TRBD1 (6 bases). The V end was cut by 6 bases, the J end by 1 base, with 13 bases between. Per germline, CDR1 MNHEY and CDR2 SMNVEV (reference sequence). The CDR3 consists of 14 residues. CDR3 DNA: TGTGCCAGCAGAGGGACAAGAGAGTCCTACGAGCAGTACTTC. Translating gives CASRGTRESYEQYF.

The table lists this clonotype with a few counts. The chain couples TRBV4-3 to TRBJ2-1; the match to TRBD1 covers 7 bases. This CDR3 region has 12 residues. J was trimmed by 13 bases and V by 2 bases; bases with no gene match: 5. CDR1 and CDR2 from the germline V gene are LGHNA and YSLEER. CDR3 coding DNA: TGCGCCAGCAGCCAAAGACAGGGAGAACAGTTCTTC. It yields the protein CASSQRQGEQFF.

V gene TRBV6-2 or TRBV6-3 combines with J gene TRBJ2-6; 8 nucleotides agree with TRBD1. Germline CDR1 and CDR2: MNHEY and SVGEGT. The junction had 9 bases not matched to a gene; V was cut back by 2 bases and J by 0 bases. CDR3 size: 19 residues. The CDR3 DNA reads as TGTGCCAGCAGTTACATGACAGGGGACCCTCTCTCTGGGGCCAACGTCCTGACTTTC. It specifies CASSYMTGDPLSGANVLTF.

This clonotype showed up just a few times. The chain links TRBV7-9 to TRBJ2-4; 7 nucleotides agree with TRBD2. The CDR3 spans 18 residues. J was trimmed by 0 bases and V by 6 bases; bases with no gene match: 14. Germline V gives CDR1 SEHNR, CDR2 FQNEAQ (reference sequence). The CDR3 DNA is TGTGCCAGCAGGGCCGGGGGGTCTAGCGGTATAGCCAAAAACATTCAGTACTTC. It yields the protein CASRAGGSSGIAKNIQYF.

This clonotype was recorded a few times. The genes are TRBV29-1 and TRBJ2-3; D is perhaps TRBD2 (6 bases). The CDR3 has 16 amino acids. Germline-derived CDR1 and CDR2 are SQVTM and ANQGSEA. Trimming removed 6 bases from V and 0 bases from J, with 19 bases in between. The CDR3 region has the DNA TGCAGCGTCGGGGGAGGCAGAGAATACAGCACAGATACGCAGTATTTT. Protein product: CSVGGGREYSTDTQYF.

This clonotype has a handful of counts. The chain has TRBV6-2 or TRBV6-3 and TRBJ1-2, with D uncertain. Trimming left V 2 bases short and J 1 base short, with 8 bases between. This CDR3 spans 14 amino acids. Per germline, CDR1 MNHEY and CDR2 SVGEGT. The CDR3 bases are TGTGCCAGCAGTTACCCGACTCTTAACTATGGCTACACCTTC. Protein: CASSYPTLNYGYTF.

This clonotype was observed many times. The rearrangement joins TRBV5-5 to TRBJ1-1; no clear D gene. Germline CDR1 reads SGHKS; CDR2 reads YYEKEE (reference sequence). Trimming removed 0 bases at V and 0 bases at J, with 9 bases between. CDR3 length: 15 residues. The CDR3 coding sequence is TGTGCCAGCAGCTTGGGCACCGCAATGAACACTGAAGCTTTCTTT. Protein sequence: CASSLGTAMNTEAFF. Combining the CDR3 with reference TRBV5-5 and TRBJ1-1 gives the whole variable domain DAGVTQSPTHLIKTRGQQVTLRCSPISGHKSVSWYQQVLGQGPQFIFQYYEKEERGRGNFPDRFSARQFPNYSSELNVNALLLGDSALYLCASSLGTAMNTEAFFGQGTRLTVV.

This chain connects TRBV27 to TRBJ2-7; D ambiguous. The ends were cut back, 0 bases at V and 4 bases at J, with 19 bases in the middle. The germline gives CDR1 MNHEY, CDR2 SMNVEV (reference sequence). The CDR3 is made up of 17 amino acids. As DNA, the CDR3 is TGTGCCAGCAGTTTATCCCGTGTAGGCCTCTGGAGTTACGAGCAGTACTTC. Its protein product is CASSLSRVGLWSYEQYF.

The genes are TRBV7-9 and TRBJ2-2; tentative D call: TRBD2 (5 bases). The germline V gene has CDR1 SEHNR and CDR2 FQNEAQ (reference sequence). The CDR3 is 14 residues long. V was trimmed by 5 bases and J by 2 bases, leaving 9 bases between them. For the CDR3, the DNA is TGTGCCAGCAGCGAGAGCGGAAACACCGGGGAGCTGTTTTTT. This codes for CASSESGNTGELFF.

This clonotype showed up many times. This rearrangement joins TRBV28 to TRBJ2-3, with D possibly matching TRBD2 (6 bases). Germline CDR1 is MDHEN and CDR2 is SYDVKM. The CDR3 consists of 15 residues. V was clipped by 6 bases and J by 4 bases, with 17 bases between them. CDR3 in DNA: TGTGCCAGCAGCCCAGGCGGAGGGAGTTCAGATACGCAGTATTTT. Amino acid sequence: CASSPGGGSSDTQYF.

The chain has TRBV7-8 and TRBJ2-1, with 13 positions matching TRBD2. This CDR3 spans 18 amino acids. Unmatched junction bases numbered 8, after V lost 1 base and J lost 5 bases. Germline-derived CDR1 and CDR2 are SGHVS and FQNEAQ. CDR3 amino acids: CASSLGPLAGGPNNEQFF. The DNA for the CDR3 is TGTGCCAGCAGCTTAGGCCCACTAGCGGGGGGGCCCAACAATGAGCAGTTCTTC.

The table lists this clonotype with a few counts. The rearrangement joins TRBV20-1 to TRBJ2-3, with TRBD2 matching over 7 bases. Trimming cost V 5 bases and J 5 bases; bases outside gene matches: 19. CDR1 is DFQATT, CDR2 SNEGSKA, per germline (reference sequence). The CDR3 loop spans 17 amino acids. CDR3 loop: CSAFSGGSLSFLDTQYF. The CDR3 nucleotides read TGCAGTGCTTTCAGTGGCGGGAGCCTCTCCTTTCTAGATACGCAGTATTTT.

This clonotype was picked up a small number of times. The V and J genes are TRBV6-2 or TRBV6-3 and TRBJ2-1, with 14 bases matching TRBD2. This CDR3 comprises 16 residues. CDR1 MNHEY and CDR2 SVGEGT come from the germline V gene. Trimming cost V 0 bases and J 6 bases; bases outside gene matches: 1. The CDR3 sequence is CASSYSTSGRGNEQFF. CDR3 DNA: TGTGCCAGCAGTTACTCGACTAGCGGGAGGGGCAATGAGCAGTTCTTC.

This clonotype appeared a few times. The chain links TRBV19 to TRBJ2-1, with 10 bases aligning to TRBD1. Germline trimming cut 3 bases from V and 5 bases from J; bases unmatched to any gene: 13. This CDR3 has 18 residues. Germline V gene lookup returns CDR1 LNHDA and CDR2 SQIVND (reference sequence). The CDR3 loop reads CASSIPRTGGFVDNEQFF. The CDR3 DNA reads TGTGCCAGTAGTATCCCCAGGACAGGGGGGTTCGTGGACAATGAGCAGTTCTTC.

This clonotype has a count of ten or more. The CDR3 DNA follows: TGTGCCAGCACCATGGGACAGGGGCCCGGTCAGCCCCAGCATTTT. It encodes CASTMGQGPGQPQHF. The chain uses TRBV2 and TRBJ1-5; 10 bases fit TRBD1. This CDR3 comprises 15 residues. The V gene end was trimmed by 7 bases and the J gene end by 6 bases; junction bases not matched to a gene: 9. From germline, CDR1 is SNHLY and CDR2 FYNNEI.